This entry is about one T cell receptor (beta chain). The antigen it recognizes is unknown. Base qualities are not provided; no much larger clone lies one nucleotide away. What the time point label conveys for this sample: about twelve months on ibrutinib. For TCR beta library preparation, roughly 2 micrograms of genomic DNA were extracted from the cryopreserved PBMCs. Longitudinal blood samples from CLL patients on ibrutinib monotherapy were analyzed using high-throughput TCR beta sequencing. The patients took part in an open-label, single-center phase 2 trial of ibrutinib monotherapy. On a MiSeq, deep resolution sequencing aimed for a depth between 1 in 1 million and 1 in 200,000 T cells, with each clonotype covered approximately 9.8x on average. TCR beta libraries were generated with the immunoSEQ hsTCRB Kit. The paper's data handling went like this. The data were analyzed with ImmunoSEQ Analyzer and ImmunoSEQ Data Assistant, and V, D and J gene assignments followed IMGT definitions. Clonality, which ranges from 0 to 1, was calculated by subtracting the normalized Shannon entropy of productive rearrangement frequencies from one. Only overrepresented clonotypes making up at least 0.05% of each patient's repertoire were included in the public clonotype analysis. Repertoires from more than ten age-matched healthy donors in immuneACCESS were used as clonality controls. The source is immuneACCESS, and TCRdb retained only in-frame sequences with V and J called. Part of the clones is not carried over; for the studies checked, unresolved V genes explain less than half of this, and the remainder is unexplained. V, J and clone size were drawn from that table, and D and trimming were deduced from the DNA. Across this sample there are around 60,000 clones, with less than 60% seen only once. Clones ranked in the top ten supply approximately 14% of the sample.

The CDR3 measures 13 amino acids from cysteine to phenylalanine. The sequence is cut down to CDR3 DNA, 39 bases in frame from base 1. The germline V gene (reference sequence) specifies MNHNY as CDR1 and SVGAGI as CDR2. The V end gives up 6 bases and the J end 4 bases, leaving 3 bases in the junction not matched to a gene. The data originate from a study of cytotoxic CD8 clonotypes in ibrutinib-treated CLL (dated by TCRdb to about 2021). Study-wide context: In this cohort, 15 patients were treatment-naive and approximately ten were relapsed/refractory, while roughly 18 had unmutated IGHV. Partial responses were observed in roughly 25 patients and complete responses in 2; after a median follow-up of around 68 months, remission was maintained in 15 or so patients and progression was observed in about twelve. Samples at response were collected after a median of about 12 months of treatment, with a range of roughly 6 to 40 months. On average, each sample yielded 250,000 to 300,000 productive templates and 85,000 to 95,000 productive rearrangements. Longitudinal samples were available for about 30% of the 86 trial participants. Cryopreserved peripheral blood mononuclear cells were collected before treatment, at response, and at either disease progression or sustained remission. Every sample from remission and from progressive disease was obtained while the patients were still on ibrutinib.

General findings and caveats noted by the study authors: At baseline, clonality was higher than in age-matched healthy donors and showed a strong correlation with circulating CD8+ T-cell counts. Lymph node repertoires were not examined, and the timing of sampling was not matched between patients in sustained remission and those whose disease progressed. At ibrutinib response clonality went up, during sustained remission it held steady, and at progression it dropped back toward baseline. Public clonotypes were found to be uncommon and were observed to contract or remain stable during treatment; the increase in clonality was shown to reflect expansion of private clonotypes at ibrutinib response.

Sequenced material: PBMCs, taken after 12 months of ibrutinib treatment. The sequence is built from TRBV6-6 and TRBJ2-3, with 8 bases matching TRBD2. The TCR was taken from a human donor with chronic lymphocytic leukemia. CDR3 sequence: CASSGLAPDTQYF. The DNA sequence follows: TGTGCCAGCAGCGGACTAGCCCCAGATACGCAGTATTTT.